A selection of T cell receptor beta chains follows, all from one sample in a study of T cells after yellow fever vaccination. MiXCR, applied by TCRdb to the 5' RACE reads, yields one record per CDR3 protein. The table lists 500,000 to 650,000 distinct CDR3 sequences, 12% of them singletons. Sequences were derived from PBMCs, sampled on the day of the yellow fever booster vaccination. The receptor set was obtained from a man aged 30 to 45 who received the YFV17D yellow fever vaccine. Both conserved end residues are part of each CDR3. D genes are given only for firm matches. Not every row has a clone size; where given, it reads once, few, many or a size class.

V gene,D gene,clone size,J gene,CDR3 protein,CDR3 DNA
TRBV15,TRBD1,few,TRBJ2-2,CATSRGTGYTGELFF,TGTGCCACCTCTCGGGGGACAGGGTACACCGGGGAGCTGTTTTTT
TRBV5-1,.,few,TRBJ2-7,CASSPSRASYEQYF,TGCGCCAGCAGCCCCTCGAGGGCCTCCTACGAGCAGTACTTC
TRBV20-1,.,few,TRBJ2-1,CSARGLTPYNEQFF,TGCAGTGCTCGCGGGCTGACACCCTACAATGAGCAGTTCTTC
TRBV5-1,.,.,TRBJ2-6,CASSLPVGGSGTGANVLTF,TGCGCCAGCAGCTTGCCCGTGGGGGGCTCAGGGACTGGGGCCAACGTCCTGACTTTC
TRBV6-2/TRBV6-3,.,many,TRBJ2-7,CASSYGDIYEQYF,TGTGCCAGCAGTTACGGGGACATTTACGAGCAGTACTTC
TRBV6-2/TRBV6-3,.,few,TRBJ2-7,CASSNFWEQYF,TGTGCCAGCAGTAACTTTTGGGAGCAGTACTTC
TRBV27,TRBD2,.,TRBJ2-7,CASSLDGGGSYEQYF,TGTGCCAGCAGTTTAGATGGGGGGGGCTCCTACGAGCAGTACTTC
TRBV11-3,TRBD2,.,TRBJ2-1,CASSLGPGGHNEQFF,TGTGCCAGCAGCCTAGGGCCGGGAGGCCACAATGAGCAGTTCTTC
TRBV19,.,many,TRBJ2-3,CASRLIGGPDTQYF,TGTGCCAGTAGGCTAATCGGGGGGCCAGATACGCAGTATTTT
TRBV6-2/TRBV6-3,.,few,TRBJ2-7,CASSPQGRLSYEQYF,TGTGCCAGCAGCCCCCAAGGGAGACTCTCCTACGAGCAGTACTTC
TRBV20-1,.,few,TRBJ2-3,CSAAHPGRVSSDTQYF,TGCAGTGCCGCTCATCCCGGAAGGGTTTCGTCAGATACGCAGTATTTT
TRBV12-3/TRBV12-4,.,.,TRBJ1-2,CASKLRDDYGYTF,TGTGCCAGCAAATTAAGGGATGACTATGGCTACACCTTC
TRBV6-1,TRBD1,.,TRBJ1-4,CASSPGTGTNEKLFF,TGTGCCAGCAGTCCCGGGACAGGGACTAATGAAAAACTGTTTTTT
TRBV3-1,.,.,TRBJ2-7,CASSQGVFTTLYEQYF,TGTGCCAGCAGCCAAGGGGTTTTCACCACTTTGTACGAGCAGTACTTC
TRBV5-1,TRBD1,few,TRBJ2-2,CASSYQTGVTGELFF,TGCGCCAGCAGCTACCAAACAGGGGTCACCGGGGAGCTGTTTTTT
TRBV6-1,TRBD2,few,TRBJ2-4,CASSLPPGLVVSANIQYF,TGTGCCAGCAGTCTCCCCCCGGGACTAGTGGTTAGTGCGAACATTCAGTACTTC
TRBV18,.,.,TRBJ2-1,CASSAPSSAEQFF,TGTGCCAGCTCTGCCCCGTCTAGCGCTGAGCAGTTCTTC
TRBV20-1,TRBD2,few,TRBJ2-2,CSAPGLASFGELFF,TGCAGTGCGCCGGGACTAGCGTCGTTCGGGGAGCTGTTTTTT
TRBV15,.,few,TRBJ2-7,CATQGISYEQYF,TGTGCCACCCAGGGGATCTCCTACGAGCAGTACTTC
TRBV5-1,.,few,TRBJ1-1,CASSLAMGSMNTEAFF,TGCGCCAGCAGCTTGGCCATGGGATCCATGAACACTGAAGCTTTCTTT
TRBV19,.,few,TRBJ1-3,CASSITRQDTIYF,TGTGCCAGTAGTATCACCCGGCAAGACACCATATATTTT
TRBV5-4,.,.,TRBJ1-1,CASTPLGPGNTEAFF,TGTGCCAGCACTCCTCTGGGGCCGGGGAACACTGAAGCTTTCTTT
TRBV28,TRBD1,.,TRBJ1-1,CASSPGDRVDTEAFF,TGTGCCAGCAGTCCAGGGGACAGGGTGGACACTGAAGCTTTCTTT
TRBV7-9,.,many,TRBJ2-7,CASSLGRNYEQYF,TGTGCCAGCAGCTTAGGTAGAAACTACGAGCAGTACTTC
TRBV7-2,TRBD1,.,TRBJ2-7,CASSLKGQTYEQYF,TGTGCCAGCAGCTTAAAGGGACAGACGTACGAGCAGTACTTC
TRBV5-4,.,few,TRBJ2-1,CASSDGLPTYNEQFF,TGTGCCAGCAGCGATGGACTTCCCACTTACAATGAGCAGTTCTTC
TRBV20-1,.,.,TRBJ2-7,CSATRFGRSYEQYF,TGCAGTGCTACGAGGTTCGGCCGATCCTACGAGCAGTACTTC
TRBV18,.,.,TRBJ1-1,CASSPGGQANTEAFF,TGTGCCAGCTCACCGGGGGGGCAAGCGAACACTGAAGCTTTCTTT
TRBV5-4,.,few,TRBJ1-1,CASSWGRENTEAFF,TGTGCCAGCAGCTGGGGACGGGAGAACACTGAAGCTTTCTTT
TRBV28,.,.,TRBJ2-4,CASTPQGRKNIQYF,TGTGCCAGCACCCCGCAGGGCAGGAAAAACATTCAGTACTTC
TRBV27,.,few,TRBJ2-1,CASSISLHEQFF,TGTGCCAGCAGCATAAGTCTGCATGAGCAGTTCTTC
TRBV27,TRBD1,.,TRBJ2-7,CASSRQGLEYEQYF,TGTGCCAGCAGTAGACAGGGGTTGGAGTACGAGCAGTACTTC
TRBV7-8,.,.,TRBJ1-6,CASSLAHLERLNSPLHF,TGTGCCAGCAGCTTAGCGCACCTAGAACGGCTTAATTCACCCCTCCACTTT
TRBV10-3,.,few,TRBJ2-3,CAIRRNSGGTDTQYF,TGTGCCATCAGGAGAAATAGCGGCGGCACAGATACGCAGTATTTT
TRBV7-2,.,.,TRBJ2-4,CASSSPLGDIQYF,TGTGCCAGCAGCTCCCCCTTAGGTGACATTCAGTACTTC
TRBV3-1,TRBD2,.,TRBJ2-3,CASSQPAGGRNTQYF,TGTGCCAGCAGCCAACCCGCGGGAGGGCGAAATACGCAGTATTTT
TRBV19,.,.,TRBJ2-2,CASSILGGPGELFF,TGTGCCAGTAGTATCCTGGGGGGGCCCGGGGAGCTGTTTTTT
TRBV5-4,.,few,TRBJ2-5,CASSLGPGEQETQYF,TGTGCCAGCAGCTTGGGCCCAGGGGAACAAGAGACCCAGTACTTC
TRBV28,.,.,TRBJ1-3,CASIPRAGDTLSGNTIYF,TGTGCCAGCATCCCTAGGGCAGGAGATACACTCTCTGGAAACACCATATATTTT
TRBV7-9,TRBD2,.,TRBJ2-3,CASSSTSGGGVGTQYF,TGTGCCAGCAGCTCCACTAGCGGAGGGGGGGTTGGTACGCAGTATTTT
TRBV27,.,.,TRBJ2-3,CASSKRQIPDTQYF,TGTGCCAGCAGTAAACGACAGATCCCAGATACGCAGTATTTT
TRBV11-2,.,few,TRBJ2-7,CASSLGPRDATRGYEQYF,TGTGCCAGCAGCTTAGGCCCCCGGGACGCGACTCGGGGTTACGAGCAGTACTTC
TRBV11-2,.,few,TRBJ2-3,CASSLTGRRADTQYF,TGTGCCAGCAGCCTAACGGGGCGCCGAGCTGATACGCAGTATTTT
TRBV28,.,few,TRBJ2-6,CASSLGEYGANVLTF,TGTGCCAGCAGTTTGGGGGAGTATGGGGCCAACGTCCTGACTTTC
TRBV7-2,TRBD1,.,TRBJ2-6,CASSESAGGVGANVLTF,TGTGCCAGCAGTGAATCGGCAGGGGGCGTAGGGGCCAACGTCCTGACTTTC
TRBV25-1,.,.,TRBJ1-4,CASSERSGLNEKLFF,TGTGCCAGCAGTGAAAGGTCGGGGCTTAATGAAAAACTGTTTTTT